Here is one TCR beta chain with its context. The data originate from a study of cytomegalovirus exposure and HLA in healthy donors. Trimming pared 4 bases from V and 6 bases from J, leaving 16 bases between. This CDR3 is 15 amino acids long. Germline CDR1 SGHTA, CDR2 FQGTGA. PCR amplification relied on 60 Vbeta primers (plus 13 Jbeta primers). Profiled with immunoSEQ multiplex PCR; TCRdb holds only in-frame clones, not every one. This sample's table reports approximately 110,000 clones. The receptor was derived from a man in his forties in good health and CMV-seropositive. The gene calls are TRBV7-3 and TRBJ2-1; D may be TRBD2 (6 bases). Sequencing input: PBMCs. The CDR3 region is CASSSLAQPINEQFF. The CDR3 DNA sequence: TGTGCCAGCAGCTCACTAGCTCAACCCATCAATGAGCAGTTCTTC.